This note documents a single T cell receptor (beta chain) sequence. Sample time point: pre-treatment baseline. One draw preceded checkpoint blockade; another followed its first cycle at week 3. Apart from a couple of fast progressors, RECIST 1.1 response was judged 12 weeks post-infusion. These data come from a study of blood T cell dynamics during melanoma immunotherapy. As for the study in general: First-line therapy was either pembrolizumab or nivolumab with ipilimumab for metastatic melanoma.

Profiled with immunoSEQ multiplex PCR; TCRdb holds only in-frame clones, not every one. The sample shows approximately 17,000 clones, approximately 90% of them seen only once. V was cut by 1 base and J by 7 bases, with 14 bases left in between. Germline CDR1 is SGDLS and CDR2 is YYNGEE. The CDR3 covers 14 residues. The chain recombines TRBV9 with TRBJ1-2; possibly TRBD1 for D (5 bases). Sequencing was performed on blood, taken from a patient treated with checkpoint blockade. The receptor was derived from a human donor with melanoma. In nucleotides, the CDR3 is TGTGCCAGCAGCGTATATTGGGACGGGGCTGGCTACACCTTC. This codes for CASSVYWDGAGYTF.